What follows are 21 T cell receptor beta chains derived from one specimen sequenced in a study of OX40 agonist ivuxolimab in advanced cancers. The library came from the immunoSEQ multiplex PCR assay. The table comes from immuneACCESS by way of TCRdb, which keeps in-frame sequences with V and J called. Part of the clones is missing from these tables; in studies checked, under half for an unresolved V gene and the rest for unknown reasons. For this sample there are about 57,000 clones; around 87% appear just once. Of the sample, around 0.4% is held by the ten largest clones. The sample here was CD4+ or CD8+ T cells sorted from blood, taken in a trial of the OX40 agonist ivuxolimab. These receptors all stem from an adult with an advanced solid tumor such as melanoma, head and neck, liver or kidney cancer.

This clone has only a few counts. The V gene is TRBV30, the J gene TRBJ2-7; TRBD2 might be the D (6 bases). The V end was cut by 4 bases, the J end by 3 bases, with 19 bases between. The germline V gene encodes CDR1 GTSNPN and CDR2 SVGIG (reference sequence). CDR3 length: 15 residues. The CDR3 loop is CAWTVHGGHRYEQYF. CDR3 coding DNA: TGTGCCTGGACTGTACATGGAGGGCACCGCTACGAGCAGTACTTC.

The rearrangement uses TRBV9 and TRBJ2-5; TRBD1 agrees at 7 bases. J lost 4 bases, V lost 5 bases, and 8 bases had no gene match. CDR1 and CDR2 (germline): SGDLS, YYNGEE. This CDR3 spans 14 amino acids. The CDR3 DNA follows: TGTGCCAGCAGTAAGGGGACAGCGGCAGAGACCCAGTACTTC. Protein product: CASSKGTAAETQYF.

The gene calls are TRBV5-5 and TRBJ2-5; TRBD1 aligns across 7 bases. V trimming: 4 bases; J trimming: 0 bases; junction bases outside the gene matches: 0. Germline lookup yields CDR1 SGHKS and CDR2 YYEKEE (reference sequence). CDR3 length: 13 residues. CDR3 DNA: TGTGCCAGCAGCGGGACAGACCAAGAGACCCAGTACTTC. Protein: CASSGTDQETQYF.

This clone was found once. The chain joins TRBV25-1 to TRBJ1-3; no reliable D call. The CDR3 totals 15 residues. Trimming removed 3 bases at V and 1 base at J, with 10 bases between. Germline V CDR1 and CDR2: MGHDK, SYGVNS. The CDR3 is CASSDWKGSGNTIYF. CDR3 DNA sequence: TGTGCCAGCAGTGATTGGAAGGGTTCTGGAAACACCATATATTTT.

The chain carries TRBV7-3 and TRBJ2-5, with no clear D. Trimming stripped 5 bases from V and 5 bases from J, with 12 bases between. Germline CDR1 is SGHTA and CDR2 is FQGTGA. The CDR3 contains 13 residues. The CDR3 DNA reads TGTGCCAGCAGCCTTAGGCTAAGTGAGACCCAGTACTTC. This encodes CASSLRLSETQYF.

This chain connects TRBV5-1 to TRBJ2-1; TRBD2 matches 7 bases. This CDR3 comprises 17 residues. J lost 4 bases, V lost 4 bases, and 14 bases had no gene match. The germline gives CDR1 SGHRS, CDR2 YFSETQ. CDR3 DNA sequence: TGCGCCAGCAGCGCTGGTACCGGGACTACCAATTACAATGAGCAGTTCTTC. Amino acid sequence: CASSAGTGTTNYNEQFF.

J is TRBJ1-1 and V is TRBV6-4, with D hard to call. Trimming cost V 0 bases and J 4 bases, with 9 bases left between them. CDR3 length: 14 amino acids. Per the germline V gene, CDR1 is MRHNA and CDR2 is SNTAGT. The CDR3 region has the DNA TGTGCCAGCAGTGACTCGAATAGGGCCACTGAAGCTTTCTTT. Translation: CASSDSNRATEAFF.

The genes are TRBV7-3 and TRBJ1-2; 7 bases fit TRBD1. Germline V lookup: CDR1 SGHTA, CDR2 FQGTGA. V lost 0 bases to trimming and J lost 3 bases; unmatched junction nucleotides: 10. The CDR3 spans 17 residues. CDR3 sequence (DNA): TGTGCCAGCAGCTTAACGGGGAGGACAGGAGGGGACTATGGCTACACCTTC. Residues: CASSLTGRTGGDYGYTF. The full variable domain, in which reference TRBV7-3 and TRBJ1-2 provide the parts outside the CDR3, is GAGVSQTPSNKVTEKGKYVELRCDPISGHTALYWYRQSLGQGPEFLIYFQGTGAADDSGLPNDRFFAVRPEGSVSTLKIQRTERGDSAVYLCASSLTGRTGGDYGYTFGSGTRLTVV.

The chain has TRBV10-3 and TRBJ1-6; a weak D match, TRBD1 (6 bases). Trimming took 4 bases from V and 9 from J, leaving 19 bases between them. Per germline, CDR1 ENHRY and CDR2 SYGVKD. The CDR3 has 16 amino acids. The CDR3 bases are TGTGCCATCAGTGTACAGGGTGCTCCTAGCTTTTCACCCCTCCACTTT. This encodes CAISVQGAPSFSPLHF.

The rearrangement joins TRBV10-3 to TRBJ2-7; D tentatively fits TRBD1 or TRBD2 (6 bases each). There are 19 residues in the CDR3. The V end was cut by 3 bases, the J end by 0 bases, with 24 bases between. The germline V gene encodes CDR1 ENHRY and CDR2 SYGVKD. CDR3 in amino acids: CAISDRTARRDLSSYEQYF. In DNA, the CDR3 is TGTGCCATCAGTGACCGGACAGCGAGGAGGGATTTGAGCTCCTACGAGCAGTACTTC.

V and J are TRBV11-2 and TRBJ2-2; tentative D call: TRBD1 (6 bases). CDR3 length: 15 residues. CDR1 is SGHAT and CDR2 is FQNNGV in the germline V gene. Trimming took off 5 bases at V and 2 bases at J, with 12 bases between the two ends. The CDR3 here is CASSPRTANTGELFF. In DNA, the CDR3 is TGTGCCAGCAGCCCTCGGACAGCCAACACCGGGGAGCTGTTTTTT.

The rearrangement links TRBV2 to TRBJ2-2; D may be TRBD1 (5 bases). CDR3 length equals 14 residues. Germline V gives CDR1 SNHLY, CDR2 FYNNEI. V dropped 6 bases and J dropped 1 base, with 9 bases sitting between them. The CDR3 region has the DNA TGTGCCAGCAGACAGGACCGGAACACCGGGGAGCTGTTTTTT. Protein product: CASRQDRNTGELFF.

The V call is TRBV5-1, the J call TRBJ2-7; TRBD1 might be the D (5 bases). This CDR3 spans 13 amino acids. Trimming cost V 0 bases and J 3 bases, with 7 bases left between them. The germline gives CDR1 SGHRS, CDR2 YFSETQ. The DNA for the CDR3 is TGCGCCAGCAGCTTGGCCCAGGGCTACGAGCAGTACTTC. Protein sequence: CASSLAQGYEQYF.

The chain has TRBV6-5 and TRBJ1-5; D remains unclear. The germline gives CDR1 MNHEY, CDR2 SVGAGI. V gave up 0 bases and J gave up 1 base, with 4 bases separating them. CDR3 length equals 14 residues. The CDR3, as DNA: TGTGCCAGCAGTTACTCGAGAAGCAATCAGCCCCAGCATTTT. Translated: CASSYSRSNQPQHF.

This clone is a singleton in its sample. CDR3 in amino acids: CASSDSTGGEDGYTF. CDR3 coding DNA: TGCGCCAGCAGTGACTCTACAGGGGGAGAGGATGGCTACACCTTC. The chain uses TRBV10-1 and TRBJ1-2, with 8 bases lining up with TRBD1. J lost 6 bases, V lost 3 bases, and 9 bases had no gene match. This CDR3 is built from 15 residues. The germline gives CDR1 WNHNN, CDR2 SYGVQD (reference sequence).

This clone was observed a handful of times. The V gene is TRBV11-2, the J gene TRBJ1-2; tentatively, D is TRBD1 (5 bases). V was pared by 2 bases and J by 9 bases, with 25 bases between. The CDR3 is 17 amino acids. Germline values: CDR1 SGHAT, CDR2 FQNNGV. CDR3 sequence reads: CASSLTGTEGEGSSYTF. The CDR3 region has the DNA TGTGCCAGCAGCTTAACCGGGACCGAGGGTGAAGGGTCCAGCTACACCTTC.

The V call is TRBV4-1, the J call TRBJ2-6; D gene ambiguous. Germline CDR1 is MGHRA and CDR2 is YSYEKL. The V gene lost 4 bases and the J gene lost 0 bases, with 13 bases spanning the gap. The CDR3 consists of 17 residues. The CDR3 reads CASSRQVALSGANVLTF. CDR3 sequence (DNA): TGCGCCAGCAGCCGTCAGGTAGCCCTCTCTGGGGCCAACGTCCTGACTTTC.

This chain connects TRBV19 to TRBJ1-2; TRBD1 agrees at 8 bases. This CDR3 region has 15 residues. Germline V gene sequence: CDR1 LNHDA, CDR2 SQIVND (reference sequence). Unmatched junction bases numbered 14, after V lost 6 bases and J lost 8 bases. The CDR3 reads CASRDDRGISEGYTF. Here the CDR3 DNA reads TGTGCCAGTAGGGACGACAGGGGAATCTCGGAAGGCTACACCTTC.

In nucleotides, the CDR3 is TGTGCCAGCAGTTTGCAGGCCCGACAGACGGACAACTATGGCTACACCTTC. Translation gives CASSLQARQTDNYGYTF. The chain recombines TRBV27 with TRBJ1-2; tentative D call: TRBD1 (5 bases). This CDR3 region has 17 residues. CDR1 is MNHEY, CDR2 SMNVEV, per germline (reference sequence). Trimming shortened V by 3 bases and J by 2 bases, and 19 bases separated the two germline ends.

V usage is TRBV2 and J usage is TRBJ1-4; D perhaps matches TRBD1 (5 bases). This CDR3 contains 13 residues. Germline CDR1 and CDR2: SNHLY and FYNNEI. V was trimmed by 6 bases and J by 11 bases, leaving 16 bases between them. The CDR3 spells CASSRGLEGKLFF. Written as DNA, the CDR3 is TGTGCCAGCAGCCGGGGCCTCGAGGGGAAACTGTTTTTT.

The chain is built from TRBV7-2 and TRBJ2-1; D is undetermined. The V and J ends lost 5 bases and 0 bases respectively, with 5 bases between them. This CDR3 spans 13 amino acids. CDR1 is SGHTA and CDR2 is FQGNSA in the germline V gene. The CDR3 reads CASSPSSYNEQFF. CDR3 DNA sequence: TGTGCCAGCAGCCCCAGCTCCTACAATGAGCAGTTCTTC.